The T cell receptor (gamma chain) under discussion was sequenced for a study of fetal and pediatric gammadelta thymocytes (dated by TCRdb to between 2020 and 2023). Turning to the overall study: The bulk gammadelta thymocyte repertoires, which combined previously published data with newly generated, unpublished data, were used to reinforce a single-cell study of gammadelta thymocyte development. The set of bulk gammadelta thymocyte repertoires included about 10 subjects in total: 3 fetal thymus donors and 7 pediatric thymus donors. Bulk TCR repertoire data were included to raise the number of subjects and reinforce the CDR3 publicity analysis. Previously published data (refs 27,28) and unpublished data were combined in the bulk gammadelta thymocyte repertoires.

Details on this clone: The target of this receptor is not known. A much larger clone is a single base away; this may be a read error.

Sequencer: Illumina MiSeq. In the authors' own workflow: To analyze publicity, the Vgamma9Vdelta2 and nonVgamma9Vdelta2 bulk CDR3 files from each subject were merged so that every subject had one combined repertoire. Using base R and dplyr, CDR3 publicity was scored on a scale from 0 to 19 by checking each amino acid sequence across 9 single-cell datasets and 10 to 11 bulk repertoires. The public reads were reprocessed by TCRdb using CATT, and rows of matching DNA were later combined. TCRdb, rather than the study authors, made the V and J calls. The sample table holds about 890 gamma-chain clones, of which approximately 4.6% were seen once. The top ten clonotypes cover roughly 7% of the sample. For staining, thymocytes received Zombie NIR viability dye along with antibodies against CD3 (UCHT1), TCRgammadelta (11F2), TCRVgamma9 (IMMU360) and TCRVdelta2 (IMMU389). Bulk TRD and TRG CDR3 repertoires were generated separately from sorted Vgamma9Vdelta2 and nonVgamma9Vdelta2 gammadelta thymocytes of human fetal and pediatric thymuses. Pediatric thymus tissue was collected in Belgium from children having cardiac surgery. The ages of the pediatric thymus donors in the study ranged between 1 and 11 years. Thymic cell suspensions were prepared from fetal and post-natal thymuses as described previously. NonVgamma9Vdelta2 thymocytes were sorted as CD3+ gammadeltaTCR+ cells that did not have the Vgamma9+Vdelta2+ phenotype. Cells were sorted on a FACS Aria III cell sorter (BD Biosciences).

The germline V gene sets CDR1 to VINAFY and CDR2 to YDVSNSKD. There are 14 amino acids in the CDR3, from cysteine to phenylalanine inclusive. The entry retains the CDR3 DNA only, 42 bases that are in frame from base 1. The paper as a whole reports these results and caveats: Fetal gammadelta thymocyte repertoires were previously reported to be enriched for TRDV2, TRGV8 and TRGV9 usage, low N additions and public CDR3s compared with post-natal repertoires.

Source material: non-Vgamma9Vdelta2 gamma-delta T cells from the thymus. The sample's cell subset or site label, in plain terms: CD3+gammadeltaTCR+ thymocytes not co-expressing Vgamma9 and Vdelta2. Recombination linked TRGV5 to TRGJ1 or TRGJ2. This sequence was found in a child who underwent cardiac surgery and was recorded as healthy. The CDR3 region: CATWDRINYYKKLF. In nucleotides, the sequence is TGTGCCACCTGGGACAGAATTAATTATTATAAGAAACTCTTC.